Following are 16 T cell receptor beta chains from one sample sequenced in a study of blood T cell repertoires in COVID-19. The repertoire was sequenced with immunoSEQ multiplex PCR; TCRdb's copy has only in-frame clones and lacks some. The repertoire holds approximately 250,000 clones, 80% to 95% seen once, with about 0.79% in the top ten. The specimen was peripheral blood. The origin of the receptors is a man aged 25-45 years with COVID-19, enrolled during active disease.

The chain combines TRBV29-1 with TRBJ1-1; 10 bases are shared with TRBD1. J gave up 7 bases and V 7 bases, and 6 bases lay outside the gene matches. The CDR3 is 12 residues long. Germline V gene sequence: CDR1 SQVTM, CDR2 ANQGSEA. The CDR3 sequence: CSGQGAENEAFF. The CDR3, as DNA: TGCAGCGGACAGGGGGCCGAGAATGAAGCTTTCTTT.

V gene TRBV5-3 combines with J gene TRBJ2-7; 9 bases are a match to TRBD1. TRBV5-3 is sorted into the ORF group, with uncertain function. The CDR3 consists of 17 residues. V lost 10 bases to trimming and J lost 0 bases; unmatched junction nucleotides: 17. Here the CDR3 reads CARSPGQGPPLSYEQYF. The CDR3 region has the DNA TGTGCCCGGTCCCCGGGACAGGGTCCTCCCCTCTCCTACGAGCAGTACTTC.

This chain joins TRBV5-5 and TRBJ1-6, with 11 nucleotides matching TRBD1. J gave up 8 bases and V 4 bases, and 2 bases lay outside the gene matches. The CDR3 has 14 amino acids. Germline loops: CDR1 SGHKS, CDR2 YYEKEE (reference sequence). Written as DNA, the CDR3 is TGTGCCAGCAGCCGGGACAGGGGGGATTCACCCCTCCACTTT. It yields the protein CASSRDRGDSPLHF.

This clone was seen once. This chain joins TRBV2 and TRBJ2-4; D is ambiguous. Germline V gene sequence: CDR1 SNHLY, CDR2 FYNNEI. The V end lost 8 bases, the J end lost 0 bases, and 5 bases lay between the germline ends. The CDR3 covers 12 residues. The CDR3: CASSLAKNIQYF. The CDR3, as DNA: TGTGCCAGCTCCCTAGCCAAAAACATTCAGTACTTC.

The V and J genes are TRBV2 and TRBJ1-2; 7 bases map to TRBD1. V lost 6 bases and J lost 4; bases outside the gene matches: 8. This CDR3 comprises 14 residues. Germline CDR1 is SNHLY and CDR2 is FYNNEI. The CDR3 nucleotides read TGTGCCAGCAGACCGACAGGGAATATCTATGGCTACACCTTC. Translated: CASRPTGNIYGYTF.

The chain has TRBV3-1 (or the pseudogene TRBV3-2) and TRBJ1-2; a possible D gene is TRBD1 (5 bases). The germline CDR1 and CDR2 sequences are LGHDT and YNNKEL (reference sequence). The CDR3 length is 14 residues. Trimming left V 2 bases short and J 5 bases short, with 12 bases between. CDR3 region: CASSQLGERYGYTF. The CDR3 DNA reads TGTGCCAGCAGCCAATTAGGGGAACGATATGGCTACACCTTC.

This clone was detected only once. The same CDR3 also results from other DNA sequences found in this sample. The chain's CDR3 is CAWTLTGNTIYF. In DNA, the CDR3 is TGTGCCTGGACCCTTACAGGGAACACCATATATTTT. The rearrangement joins TRBV30 to TRBJ1-3; TRBD1 is a possible D gene (6 bases). CDR3 length: 12 amino acids. Germline V gives CDR1 GTSNPN, CDR2 SVGIG (reference sequence). V lost 4 bases and J 7 bases, leaving 11 bases between the germline ends.

This rearrangement joins TRBV7-9 to TRBJ1-2; 8 bases are a match to TRBD1. Germline V gene sequence: CDR1 SEHNR, CDR2 FQNEAQ (reference sequence). The junction had 14 bases not matched to a gene; V was cut back by 5 bases and J by 3 bases. This CDR3 is built from 17 residues. CDR3 DNA: TGTGCCAGCAGCCGGTTGGGGGCAGGGGGCGCCTACTATGGCTACACCTTC. Protein sequence: CASSRLGAGGAYYGYTF.

This rearrangement joins TRBV3-1 (or the pseudogene TRBV3-2) to TRBJ2-1; the D gene is possibly TRBD2 (6 bases). Germline values: CDR1 LGHDT, CDR2 YNNKEL (reference sequence). V dropped 4 bases and J dropped 6 bases, with 10 bases sitting between them. The CDR3 extends over 13 amino acids. This CDR3 is CASSPRGSNEQFF. The CDR3 region has the DNA TGTGCCAGCAGCCCCCGGGGGTCCAATGAGCAGTTCTTC.

The chain uses TRBV30 and TRBJ1-6; D might be TRBD1 (5 bases). The CDR3 covers 16 residues. V lost 7 bases and J 1 base, leaving 17 bases between the germline ends. The germline V gene has CDR1 GTSNPN and CDR2 SVGIG (reference sequence). The CDR3 region is CAFDRPVTSYNSPLHF. The DNA for the CDR3 is TGTGCCTTCGACAGACCAGTTACTTCCTATAATTCACCCCTCCACTTT.

The gene calls are TRBV7-9 and TRBJ1-6; TRBD1 is a possible D gene (5 bases). This CDR3 spans 16 amino acids. V was shortened by 5 bases and J by 0 bases, with 11 bases between the two germline ends. Germline lookup yields CDR1 SEHNR and CDR2 FQNEAQ (reference sequence). CDR3 nucleotides: TGTGCCAGCAGCGGTTCGGGGGACTCCTATAATTCACCCCTCCACTTT. This codes for CASSGSGDSYNSPLHF.

The V gene is TRBV18, the J gene TRBJ1-2; 7 bases are shared with TRBD1. Germline V gene sequence: CDR1 KGHSH, CDR2 LQKENI. The trim removed 2 bases at V and 2 bases at J, leaving 5 bases unmatched. The CDR3 runs to 15 residues. The CDR3 spells CASSPSLGQNYGYTF. CDR3 bases: TGTGCCAGCTCACCAAGCTTGGGACAGAACTATGGCTACACCTTC.

This clone was counted a single time. This chain connects TRBV19 to TRBJ1-3; D gene uncertain. The CDR3 has 16 amino acids. Germline loops: CDR1 LNHDA, CDR2 SQIVND (reference sequence). V was cut by 7 bases and J by 2 bases, with 18 bases left in between. CDR3 loop: CASTARGMLTGNTIYF. In nucleotides, the CDR3 is TGTGCCAGTACCGCCCGAGGGATGTTAACTGGAAACACCATATATTTT.

This chain links TRBV12-3 or TRBV12-4 with TRBJ1-2; TRBD1 aligns across 7 bases. V shed 5 bases, J shed 6 bases, and the junction held 3 bases outside the gene matches. This CDR3 contains 12 residues. CDR3 DNA sequence: TGTGCCAGCAGTGTAACAGGGGATGGCTACACCTTC. It yields the protein CASSVTGDGYTF.

V usage is TRBV5-1 and J usage is TRBJ2-5; 7 positions agree with TRBD1. V was pared by 7 bases and J by 5 bases, with 11 bases of the junction left unmatched. Germline V CDR1 and CDR2: SGHRS, YFSETQ. This CDR3 is 14 amino acids long. As DNA, the CDR3 is TGCGCCAGCCAACGGACATTACAGGGGGAGACCCAGTACTTC. The encoded protein is CASQRTLQGETQYF.

The chain joins TRBV5-4 to TRBJ1-2, with 7 bases fitting TRBD1. The V gene's germline CDR1 is SGHNT and CDR2 YYREEE (reference sequence). CDR3 length: 13 amino acids. J was trimmed by 4 bases and V by 4 bases; bases with no gene match: 4. The CDR3 loop is CASSIDRVYGYTF. The DNA of the CDR3 is TGTGCCAGCAGCATCGACAGGGTCTATGGCTACACCTTC.